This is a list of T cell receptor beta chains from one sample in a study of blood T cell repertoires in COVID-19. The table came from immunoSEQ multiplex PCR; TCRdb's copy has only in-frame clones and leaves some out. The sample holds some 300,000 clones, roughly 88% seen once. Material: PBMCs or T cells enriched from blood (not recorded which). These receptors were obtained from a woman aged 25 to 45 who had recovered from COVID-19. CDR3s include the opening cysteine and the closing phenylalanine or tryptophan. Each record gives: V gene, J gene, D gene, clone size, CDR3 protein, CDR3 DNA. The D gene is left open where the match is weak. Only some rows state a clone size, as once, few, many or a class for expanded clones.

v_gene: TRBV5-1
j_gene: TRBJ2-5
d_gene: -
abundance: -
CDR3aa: CASSLAGKETQYF
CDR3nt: TGCGCCAGCAGCTTGGCCGGGAAGGAGACCCAGTACTTC

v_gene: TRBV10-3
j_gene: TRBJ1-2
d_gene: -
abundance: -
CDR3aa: CAISENWGDGYTF
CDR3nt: TGTGCCATCAGTGAAAACTGGGGGGATGGCTACACCTTC

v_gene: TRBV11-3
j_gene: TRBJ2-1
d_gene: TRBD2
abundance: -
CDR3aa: CASSLLPTVVAGADNEQFF
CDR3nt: TGTGCCAGCAGCCTTCTCCCGACGGTGGTAGCGGGGGCCGACAATGAGCAGTTCTTC

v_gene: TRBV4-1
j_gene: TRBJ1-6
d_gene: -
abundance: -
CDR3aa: CASSQSGVVNSPLHF
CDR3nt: TGCGCCAGCAGCCAGTCAGGGGTAGTTAATTCACCCCTCCACTTT

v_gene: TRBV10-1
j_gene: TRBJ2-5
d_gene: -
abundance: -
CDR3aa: CASSDPQGGETQYF
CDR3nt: TGCGCCAGCAGTGACCCACAGGGCGGGGAGACCCAGTACTTC

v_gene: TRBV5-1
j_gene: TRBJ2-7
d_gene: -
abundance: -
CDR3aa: CASSALTVEAFHEQYF
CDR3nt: TGCGCCAGCAGCGCCCTGACCGTTGAGGCGTTCCACGAGCAGTACTTC

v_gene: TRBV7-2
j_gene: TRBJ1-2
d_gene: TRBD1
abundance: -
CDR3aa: CASSPRGTGEYGYTF
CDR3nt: TGTGCCAGCAGTCCTAGAGGGACAGGAGAGTATGGCTACACCTTC

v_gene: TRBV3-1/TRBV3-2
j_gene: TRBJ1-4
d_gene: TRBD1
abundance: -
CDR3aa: CASRRQGANEKLFF
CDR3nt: TGTGCCAGCAGACGACAGGGGGCCAATGAAAAACTGTTTTTT

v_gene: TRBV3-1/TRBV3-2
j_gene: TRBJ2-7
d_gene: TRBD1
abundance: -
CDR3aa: CASSPPADREFYEQYF
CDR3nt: TGTGCCAGCAGCCCCCCTGCGGACAGGGAATTTTACGAGCAGTACTTC

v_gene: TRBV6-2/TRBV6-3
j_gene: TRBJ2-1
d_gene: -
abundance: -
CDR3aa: CASSLSAPSYNEQFF
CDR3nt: TGTGCCAGCAGTCTAAGCGCACCCTCCTACAATGAGCAGTTCTTC

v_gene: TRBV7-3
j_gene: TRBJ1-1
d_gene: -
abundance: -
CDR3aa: CASRRQPNTEAFF
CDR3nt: TGTGCCAGCAGGAGGCAGCCGAACACTGAAGCTTTCTTT

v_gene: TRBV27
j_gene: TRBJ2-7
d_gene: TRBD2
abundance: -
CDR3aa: CASSLGLAGVPYEQYF
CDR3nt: TGTGCCAGCAGCTTAGGACTAGCGGGAGTACCCTACGAGCAGTACTTC

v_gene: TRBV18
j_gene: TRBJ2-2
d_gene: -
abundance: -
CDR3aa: CASSPVPGVNTGELFF
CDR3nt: TGTGCCAGCTCACCAGTCCCCGGGGTGAACACCGGGGAGCTGTTTTTT

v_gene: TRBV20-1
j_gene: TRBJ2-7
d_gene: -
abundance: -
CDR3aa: CSASHTEQYF
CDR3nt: TGCAGTGCTAGCCACACCGAGCAGTACTTC

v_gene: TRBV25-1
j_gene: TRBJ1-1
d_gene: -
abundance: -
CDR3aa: CASSEFKGLETEAFF
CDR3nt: TGTGCCAGCAGTGAATTTAAGGGGCTAGAAACTGAAGCTTTCTTT

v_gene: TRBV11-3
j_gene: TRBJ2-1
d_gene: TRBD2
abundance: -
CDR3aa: CASSFSLAGGSNEQFF
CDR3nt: TGTGCCAGCAGCTTTAGCTTAGCGGGAGGTTCAAATGAGCAGTTCTTC

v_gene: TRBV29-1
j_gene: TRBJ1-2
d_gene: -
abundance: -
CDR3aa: CSVTPPSTNYGYTF
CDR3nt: TGCAGCGTTACTCCCCCCTCCACTAACTATGGCTACACCTTC

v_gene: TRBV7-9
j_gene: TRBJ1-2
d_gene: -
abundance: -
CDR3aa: CASSLIQMRFSEGYTF
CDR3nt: TGTGCCAGCAGCTTAATCCAGATGAGGTTTTCGGAGGGCTACACCTTC

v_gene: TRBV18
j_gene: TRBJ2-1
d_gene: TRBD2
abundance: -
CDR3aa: CASYETSEQFF
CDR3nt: TGTGCCAGCTATGAGACTAGCGAGCAGTTCTTC

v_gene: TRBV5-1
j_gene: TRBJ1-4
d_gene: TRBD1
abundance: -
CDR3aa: CASSQSLQGAGEKLFF
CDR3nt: TGCGCCAGCAGCCAGAGCTTACAGGGGGCCGGGGAAAAACTGTTTTTT

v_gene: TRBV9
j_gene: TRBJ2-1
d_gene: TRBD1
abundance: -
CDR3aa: CASSVEGTGLRNEQFF
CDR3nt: TGTGCCAGCAGCGTAGAAGGGACAGGCCTTCGCAATGAGCAGTTCTTC

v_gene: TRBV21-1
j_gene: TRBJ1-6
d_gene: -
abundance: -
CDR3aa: CASSLARTGGTVIMIYSPLHF
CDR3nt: TGTGCCAGCAGCCTAGCCAGAACAGGGGGCACGGTCATCATGATATATTCACCCCTCCACTTT

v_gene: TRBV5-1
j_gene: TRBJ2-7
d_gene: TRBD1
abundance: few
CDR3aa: CASSQDRPRFYEQYF
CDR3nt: TGCGCCAGCAGCCAGGACAGGCCTCGATTCTACGAGCAGTACTTC

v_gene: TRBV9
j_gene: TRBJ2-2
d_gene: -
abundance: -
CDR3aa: CASSQGTGELFF
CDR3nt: TGTGCCAGCAGCCAGGGCACCGGGGAGCTGTTTTTT

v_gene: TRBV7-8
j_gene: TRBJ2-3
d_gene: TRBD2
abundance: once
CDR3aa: CASSLAGLAGGSTDTQYF
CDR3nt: TGTGCCAGCAGCTTAGCGGGACTAGCGGGAGGGTCCACAGATACGCAGTATTTT

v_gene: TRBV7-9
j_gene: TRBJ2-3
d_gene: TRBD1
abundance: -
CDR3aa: CASSPRGQGLADTQYF
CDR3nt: TGTGCCAGCAGCCCACGGGGACAGGGTTTAGCAGATACGCAGTATTTT

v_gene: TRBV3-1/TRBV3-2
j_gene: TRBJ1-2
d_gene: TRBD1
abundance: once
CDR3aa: CASSRRPPRGQTFRHYGYTF
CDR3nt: TGTGCCAGCAGCCGACGCCCCCCTAGGGGACAGACTTTCAGACACTATGGCTACACCTTC

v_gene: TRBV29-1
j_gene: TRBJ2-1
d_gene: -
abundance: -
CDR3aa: CSVKVQEVEQFF
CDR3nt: TGCAGCGTCAAGGTGCAAGAGGTTGAGCAGTTCTTC

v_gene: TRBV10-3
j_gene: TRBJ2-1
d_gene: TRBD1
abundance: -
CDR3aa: CATRPPGTGVTEQFF
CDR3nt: TGTGCCACCAGGCCCCCTGGGACAGGGGTTACTGAGCAGTTCTTC

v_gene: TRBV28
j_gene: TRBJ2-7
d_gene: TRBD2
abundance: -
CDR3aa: CASSLFRLAGKFPEQYF
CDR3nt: TGTGCCAGCAGTTTATTTCGGCTAGCGGGAAAGTTCCCTGAGCAGTACTTC

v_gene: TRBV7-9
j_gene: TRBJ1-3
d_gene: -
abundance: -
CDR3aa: CASSLTPGPGNTIYF
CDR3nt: TGTGCCAGCAGCTTAACCCCAGGGCCTGGAAACACCATATATTTT

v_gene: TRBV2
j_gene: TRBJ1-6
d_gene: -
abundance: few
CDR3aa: CASRTSGGSGGSPLHF
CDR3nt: TGTGCCAGCAGAACTTCCGGTGGGTCTGGAGGTTCACCCCTCCACTTT

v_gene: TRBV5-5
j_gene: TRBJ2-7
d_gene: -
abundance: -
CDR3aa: CASSLGAPYEQYF
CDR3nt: TGTGCCAGCAGCTTGGGAGCCCCCTACGAGCAGTACTTC

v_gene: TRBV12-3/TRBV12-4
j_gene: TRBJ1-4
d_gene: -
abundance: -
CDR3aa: CASSLVRAQKLFF
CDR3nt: TGTGCCAGCAGTTTGGTCAGGGCGCAAAAACTGTTTTTT

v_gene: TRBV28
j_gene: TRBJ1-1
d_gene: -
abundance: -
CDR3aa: CASSKRDTATSAEAFF
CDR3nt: TGTGCCAGCAGTAAAAGGGACACCGCGACGAGCGCTGAAGCTTTCTTT

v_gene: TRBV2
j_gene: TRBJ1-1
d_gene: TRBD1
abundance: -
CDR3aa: CASSLLRGQGEAFF
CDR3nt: TGTGCCAGCAGTCTACTTAGAGGACAGGGAGAAGCTTTCTTT